These 28 T cell receptor beta chains came from one sample sequenced in a study of cytomegalovirus exposure and HLA in healthy donors. It was with 60 Vbeta and 13 Jbeta primers that the PCR ran. Method: immunoSEQ multiplex PCR; TCRdb's copy keeps in-frame clones and lacks some. The sample has over 45,000 clones; about 83% are singletons. The specimen sequenced was PBMCs. The receptors derive from a man aged 25-40 years in good health and CMV-seronegative.

This chain uses TRBV6-4 with TRBJ1-6; a possible D gene is TRBD1 (5 bases). Trimming cost V 0 bases and J 11 bases, with 8 bases left between them. The CDR3 consists of 13 residues. The germline CDR1 and CDR2 sequences are MRHNA and SNTAGT. CDR3 coding DNA: TGTGCCAGCAGTGACTCGTCACAGGCACCCCTCCACTTT. It translates to CASSDSSQAPLHF.

This clone has a handful of counts. V gene TRBV9 combines with J gene TRBJ2-3; TRBD2 matches 9 bases. Trimming took 3 bases from V and 6 from J; bases not matched to a gene: 17. Germline V gene lookup returns CDR1 SGDLS and CDR2 YYNGEE. The CDR3 is 18 residues long. The CDR3 DNA reads TGTGCCAGCAGCGCCCCCCAGACTAGCGGAGGGACAGCTGATACGCAGTATTTT. It is translated as CASSAPQTSGGTADTQYF.

J is TRBJ2-5 and V is TRBV7-2, with 8 positions matching TRBD2. The trim removed 0 bases at V and 5 bases at J, leaving 2 bases unmatched. CDR1 is SGHTA, CDR2 FQGNSA, per germline. This CDR3 has 14 residues. CDR3 sequence reads: CASSLASSGETQYF. The CDR3 DNA is TGTGCCAGCAGCTTAGCGTCTAGCGGGGAGACCCAGTACTTC.

The chain uses TRBV5-1 and TRBJ2-7; 8 positions match TRBD2. Trimming took 2 bases from V and 2 from J; bases not matched to a gene: 6. The CDR3 sequence is 15 residues long. In germline, CDR1 is SGHRS, CDR2 YFSETQ. This CDR3 reads CASSLVSGGAYEQYF. CDR3 bases: TGCGCCAGCAGCTTAGTGAGCGGGGGCGCCTACGAGCAGTACTTC.

The table lists this clone with a count of one. This chain joins TRBV6-4 and TRBJ1-6; 10 positions match TRBD1. Unmatched junction bases numbered 3, after V lost 0 bases and J lost 7 bases. CDR1 MRHNA and CDR2 SNTAGT come from the germline V gene. There are 16 residues in the CDR3. The CDR3 coding sequence is TGTGCCAGCAGTGACTCCCCGGGACAGGGGAATTCACCCCTCCACTTT. This gives the protein CASSDSPGQGNSPLHF.

The chain has TRBV15 and TRBJ1-5; perhaps TRBD1 as D (5 bases). Germline V lookup: CDR1 LNHNV, CDR2 YYDKDF (reference sequence). The CDR3 runs to 15 residues. V was pared by 1 base and J by 0 bases, with 7 bases between. CDR3 in DNA: TGTGCCACCAGCAGAGGGCAGGGTAGCAATCAGCCCCAGCATTTT. Its protein is CATSRGQGSNQPQHF.

The chain carries TRBV29-1 and TRBJ1-5, with D perhaps matching TRBD1 (5 bases). Germline V gene lookup returns CDR1 SQVTM and CDR2 ANQGSEA. Trimming took 4 bases from V and 0 from J, leaving 10 bases between them. The CDR3 runs 14 residues. As DNA, the CDR3 is TGCAGCGTTGCGGGGGGGAATAGCAATCAGCCCCAGCATTTT. Protein: CSVAGGNSNQPQHF.

In its sample, this clone was seen once. The CDR3 region is CASSLAGGPNEQFF. The CDR3 DNA reads TGTGCCAGCAGCTTAGCGGGAGGTCCCAATGAGCAGTTCTTC. The chain is built from TRBV11-2 and TRBJ2-1, with 7 bases aligning to TRBD2. The V gene's germline CDR1 is SGHAT and CDR2 FQNNGV. This CDR3 has 14 amino acids. Germline trimming cut 1 base from V and 6 bases from J; bases unmatched to any gene: 3.

This chain connects TRBV7-2 to TRBJ1-1, with 9 bases identical to TRBD1. This CDR3 region has 16 residues. V lost 5 bases to trimming and J lost 6 bases; unmatched junction nucleotides: 13. Germline V gives CDR1 SGHTA, CDR2 FQGNSA. This chain's CDR3 is CASSRHRTGERPEAFF. As DNA, the CDR3 is TGTGCCAGCAGCCGTCATAGGACAGGGGAAAGACCTGAAGCTTTCTTT.

V usage is TRBV5-8 and J usage is TRBJ1-5, with 7 bases fitting TRBD1. CDR1 SGHTS and CDR2 YDEGEE come from the germline V gene. After removal of 7 bases from V and 4 bases from J, the junction contained 11 bases not matched to a gene. The CDR3 is made up of 15 amino acids. The CDR3 coding sequence is TGTGCCAGCCGCAGGGGGGCAGGGGGTAATCAGCCCCAGCATTTT. Its protein product is CASRRGAGGNQPQHF.

V usage is TRBV7-2 and J usage is TRBJ2-5; maybe TRBD2 (6 bases). V was pared by 7 bases and J by 2 bases, with 11 bases between. From germline, CDR1 is SGHTA and CDR2 FQGNSA. This CDR3 has 13 residues. The CDR3 region is CASTPRGQETQYF. The CDR3 DNA reads as TGTGCCAGCACCCCCCGGGGGCAAGAGACCCAGTACTTC. The variable domain in full, completed from reference TRBV7-2 and TRBJ2-5, reads GAGVSQSPSNKVTEKGKDVELRCDPISGHTALYWYRQSLGQGLEFLIYFQGNSAPDKSGLPSDRFSAERTGGSVSTLTIQRTQQEDSAVYLCASTPRGQETQYFGPGTRLLVL.

The rearrangement joins TRBV19 to TRBJ2-1, with D uncertain. Germline CDR1 is LNHDA and CDR2 is SQIVND (reference sequence). Trimming left V 8 bases short and J 8 bases short, with 16 bases between. This CDR3 spans 13 amino acids. The CDR3 is CASSTTSRDEQFF. For the CDR3, the DNA is TGTGCCAGTTCGACCACCTCCCGGGATGAGCAGTTCTTC.

The chain employs TRBV18 and TRBJ1-4, with 8 nucleotides matching TRBD1. Trimming took 3 bases from V and 5 from J; bases not matched to a gene: 2. Germline V gene lookup returns CDR1 KGHSH and CDR2 LQKENI. The CDR3 consists of 14 residues. The CDR3 sequence is CASSPRQGNEKLFF. The CDR3 bases are TGTGCCAGCTCACCCCGACAGGGGAATGAAAAACTGTTTTTT.

CDR3 sequence (DNA): TGTGCCAGCAGGGTAGCGGCCGGGGAGCTGTTTTTT. Amino acid sequence: CASRVAAGELFF. The chain has TRBV27 and TRBJ2-2; D possibly corresponds to TRBD2 (6 bases). The CDR3 contains 12 residues. Trimming took off 6 bases at V and 6 bases at J, with 8 bases between the two ends. In germline, CDR1 is MNHEY, CDR2 SMNVEV (reference sequence).

This chain joins TRBV11-2 and TRBJ2-2; 7 nucleotides align to TRBD2. The CDR3 is made up of 14 amino acids. V trimming: 3 bases; J trimming: 4 bases; junction bases outside the gene matches: 2. Germline V gene lookup returns CDR1 SGHAT and CDR2 FQNNGV. Written as DNA, the CDR3 is TGTGCCAGCAGCTTCACTAGCGTCACCGGGGAGCTGTTTTTT. Translating it yields CASSFTSVTGELFF.

J is TRBJ2-1 and V is TRBV7-9, with 7 bases identical to TRBD1. The CDR3 spans 15 residues. Germline V gene sequence: CDR1 SEHNR, CDR2 FQNEAQ (reference sequence). V shed 1 base and J 6 bases; nucleotides not matched to a gene: 6. For the CDR3, the DNA is TGTGCCAGCAGCTTAGTCGACAGGGCGGGCAATGAGCAGTTCTTC. Its translation: CASSLVDRAGNEQFF.

The chain employs TRBV6-1 and TRBJ1-2; no clear D gene. Between the trimmed V and J ends, which lost 2 bases and 4 bases, there was a span of 8 bases. CDR1 MNHNS and CDR2 SASEGT come from the germline V gene. The CDR3 contains 13 residues. The CDR3 loop reads CASSETGSYGYTF. CDR3 coding DNA: TGTGCCAGCAGTGAAACGGGGAGCTATGGCTACACCTTC.

This clone has only one observation. CDR3 DNA: TGTGCCAGCGGCCAGGGGAGTATTGAGCAGTTCTTC. Translation: CASGQGSIEQFF. The gene calls are TRBV6-5 and TRBJ2-1; D is perhaps TRBD1 (6 bases). Trimming removed 8 bases at V and 9 bases at J, with 14 bases between. The germline gives CDR1 MNHEY, CDR2 SVGAGI. The CDR3 is made up of 12 amino acids.

To note about this clone: At one of its ends the junction is not consistent with the germline gene, which may arise from a read error. Other DNA sequences of this sample code for an identical CDR3. The DNA of the CDR3 is TGCGCCAGCAGTCAAGGGACAGTGGTTAACTATGGCTACACCTTC. It is translated as CASSQGTVVNYGYTF. This sequence joins TRBV4-1 and TRBJ1-2; 7 positions match TRBD1. Germline V gene data show CDR1 as MGHRA and CDR2 as YSYEKL. The CDR3 extends over 15 amino acids.

The chain combines TRBV7-9 with TRBJ2-1, with a weak D call TRBD1 (5 bases). V gave up 0 bases and J gave up 6 bases, with 12 bases separating them. The CDR3 length is 15 residues. Germline V lookup: CDR1 SEHNR, CDR2 FQNEAQ (reference sequence). Written as DNA, the CDR3 is TGTGCCAGCAGCTTAGCGCAGGGAAATTTCAATGAGCAGTTCTTC. It specifies CASSLAQGNFNEQFF.

The chain carries TRBV27 and TRBJ2-1; TRBD1 agrees at 10 bases. With V trimmed by 5 bases and J by 6 bases, 7 bases remained unmatched. The CDR3 contains 15 residues. The germline CDR1 and CDR2 sequences are MNHEY and SMNVEV (reference sequence). The CDR3 loop is CASSPGQGGVNEQFF. In DNA, the CDR3 is TGTGCCAGCAGTCCCGGACAGGGGGGGGTCAATGAGCAGTTCTTC.

This chain uses TRBV7-2 with TRBJ2-7; 10 bases are a match to TRBD2. J lost 4 bases, V lost 5 bases, and 5 bases had no gene match. Germline CDR1 is SGHTA and CDR2 is FQGNSA. The CDR3 sequence is 14 residues long. In DNA form, the CDR3 reads TGTGCCAGCAGCGCGGGACTAGCGTTTTACGAGCAGTACTTC. Translation gives CASSAGLAFYEQYF.

In regard to this clone: At one end the junction does not follow the germline gene, possibly because of a read error. V usage is TRBV19 and J usage is TRBJ2-1; 8 positions match TRBD2. Germline-derived CDR1 and CDR2 are LNHDA and SQIVND (reference sequence). This CDR3 has 12 residues. CDR3 sequence: CASSIKRESPIF. Here the CDR3 DNA reads TGTGCCAGTAGTATTAAGCGGGAGTCACCCATCTTC.

The genes are TRBV9 and TRBJ1-1; a weak D match, TRBD1 (6 bases). CDR1 and CDR2 from the germline V gene are SGDLS and YYNGEE. This CDR3 region has 14 residues. V was pared by 3 bases and J by 8 bases, with 17 bases between. The CDR3 nucleotides are TGTGCCAGCAGCGGGGGAGGGGGGGAGAGGGAAGCTTTCTTT. This encodes CASSGGGGEREAFF.

This clone was counted between two and nine times. One end of the junction fails to match germline, which may point to a read error. The V gene is TRBV2, the J gene TRBJ2-7; TRBD1 agrees at 9 bases. The CDR3 is made up of 14 amino acids. Germline V gives CDR1 SNHLY, CDR2 FYNNEI. CDR3 in amino acids: CASIEEDRGYEQYF. The CDR3 DNA follows: TGTGCCAGCATTGAAGAGGACAGGGGCTACGAGCAGTACTTC.

The chain employs TRBV6-6 and TRBJ1-1, with a weak D call TRBD1 (5 bases). CDR3 length equals 13 residues. Germline loops: CDR1 MNHNY, CDR2 SVGAGI (reference sequence). Trimming pared 0 bases from V and 9 bases from J, leaving 11 bases between. The CDR3 nucleotides read TGTGCCAGCAGTTACTCCGCCACAGGCCAAGCTTTCTTT. Translation: CASSYSATGQAFF.

The CDR3 loop reads CASTPPQGSYGYTF. As DNA, the CDR3 is TGTGCCAGCACCCCCCCCCAGGGGTCCTATGGCTACACCTTC. The V and J genes are TRBV28 and TRBJ1-2; TRBD1 is a possible D gene (6 bases). Trimming cost V 7 bases and J 4 bases, with 16 bases left between them. This CDR3 spans 14 amino acids. The V gene's germline CDR1 is MDHEN and CDR2 SYDVKM.

The gene calls are TRBV29-1 and TRBJ1-1; D is perhaps TRBD1 (5 bases). The germline V and J ends were trimmed by 5 bases and 7 bases, with 11 bases remaining between them. This CDR3 has 11 residues. In germline, CDR1 is SQVTM, CDR2 ANQGSEA. Here the CDR3 reads CSVQSTGEAFF. The CDR3 region has the DNA TGCAGCGTTCAGTCAACAGGTGAAGCTTTCTTT.